This record concerns one TCR beta chain sequence. Its cognate antigen is unknown. The sample is drawn from a study of cytomegalovirus exposure and HLA in healthy donors. Study-level background: Early released data comprised about 90 million unique TCRs from HLA-typed donors.

60 Vbeta and 13 Jbeta primers were used in PCR. TCRdb's table, derived via immunoSEQ multiplex PCR, lists solely in-frame clones and lacks some. The table lists about 87,000 clones, more than 75% of them singletons, with about 3.8% in the top ten. Overall study results and limits: Later analysis suggested links between common viral pathogens and several top significant clusters. Through in vitro validation, three CMV-associated chains were shown to be specific for CMV antigens. Cytomegalovirus status was reportedly diagnosed by the classifier with high specificity and sensitivity.

This CDR3 region has 12 residues. Between the trimmed V and J ends, which lost 8 bases and 7 bases, there was a span of 9 bases. Germline V gene sequence: CDR1 SGHAT, CDR2 FQNNGV. The chain employs TRBV11-2 and TRBJ1-6; D is uncertain. The TCR originated in a woman aged 40 to 49 in good health and CMV-seronegative. The sequenced sample consisted of PBMCs. In DNA form, the CDR3 reads TGTGCCAGCCAGGCACCGAATTCACCCCTCCACTTT. Its translation is CASQAPNSPLHF.